The 6 T cell receptor beta chains in this list originate from one sample, sequenced in a study of early T cells in non-severe SARS-CoV-2 infection. TCRdb analysed the 5' RACE reads with MiXCR anew, one entry per CDR3 protein. This sample has fewer than 75,000 distinct CDR3 sequences; 20% to 25% occur once, and the top ten carry 16%. The material was whole blood, obtained at baseline. These receptors all come from an adult who was a healthcare worker with PCR-confirmed SARS-CoV-2 infection or an uninfected control (not recorded which).

The rearrangement joins TRBV5-1 to TRBJ2-2, with 8 nucleotides matching TRBD1. The V segment lost 4 bases and the J segment 6 bases; nucleotides outside the gene matches: 8. The CDR3 consists of 15 residues. Germline loops: CDR1 SGHRS, CDR2 YFSETQ. The CDR3 bases are TGCGCCAGCAGCCTCGGACAGGGAGTACCCGGGGAGCTGTTTTTT. This encodes CASSLGQGVPGELFF. The full variable domain, rest sourced from reference TRBV5-1 and TRBJ2-2, is KAGVTQTPRYLIKTRGQQVTLSCSPISGHRSVSWYQQTPGQGLQFLFEYFSETQRNKGNFPGRFSGRQFSNSRSEMNVSTLELGDSALYLCASSLGQGVPGELFFGEGSRLTVL.

The chain is built from TRBV9 and TRBJ1-4; TRBD1 matches at 7 bases. The CDR3 sequence is 16 residues long. Germline CDR1 is SGDLS and CDR2 is YYNGEE. The junction had 12 bases not matched to a gene; V was cut back by 4 bases and J by 6 bases. CDR3 protein: CASSPFSQGRYEKLFF. The CDR3 DNA reads as TGTGCCAGCAGCCCATTTTCACAGGGGCGGTATGAAAAACTGTTTTTT.

This clonotype appeared a few times. The genes are TRBV15 and TRBJ1-3; D remains ambiguous. V lost 3 bases to trimming and J lost 4 bases, with 1 base between them. This CDR3 contains 11 residues. CDR1 is LNHNV and CDR2 is YYDKDF in the germline V gene (reference sequence). Written as DNA, the CDR3 is TGTGCCACCAGCAGGGGAAACACCATATATTTT. Encoded protein: CATSRGNTIYF.

This clonotype has just a few counts. The J gene is TRBJ1-1, the V gene TRBV13, with D maybe TRBD1 (6 bases). The V end was cut by 9 bases, the J end by 0 bases, with 20 bases between. This CDR3 is 16 amino acids long. Looked up from germline, CDR1 is PRHDT and CDR2 is FYEKMQ (reference sequence). Here the CDR3 reads CASRLSGALMNTEAFF. The CDR3 DNA sequence: TGTGCCAGTAGATTATCAGGGGCCCTCATGAACACTGAAGCTTTCTTT.

This clonotype showed up just a few times. This chain uses TRBV19 with TRBJ2-1; a possible D gene is TRBD1 (5 bases). This CDR3 has 12 residues. The germline V and J ends were trimmed by 6 bases and 3 bases, with 6 bases remaining between them. Germline loops: CDR1 LNHDA, CDR2 SQIVND (reference sequence). The CDR3 DNA reads TGTGCCAGTAGGGACATCTACAATGAGCAGTTCTTC. Translated: CASRDIYNEQFF.

This clonotype was recorded a few times. V gene TRBV5-1 combines with J gene TRBJ2-5; D possibly corresponds to TRBD2 (5 bases). Germline V gene sequence: CDR1 SGHRS, CDR2 YFSETQ. With 0 bases removed from V and 5 bases from J, the gap between germline ends came to 17 bases. CDR3 size: 16 residues. The CDR3 reads CASSLEASFGWETQYF. The CDR3 DNA reads TGCGCCAGCAGCTTGGAGGCTAGCTTCGGTTGGGAGACCCAGTACTTC.